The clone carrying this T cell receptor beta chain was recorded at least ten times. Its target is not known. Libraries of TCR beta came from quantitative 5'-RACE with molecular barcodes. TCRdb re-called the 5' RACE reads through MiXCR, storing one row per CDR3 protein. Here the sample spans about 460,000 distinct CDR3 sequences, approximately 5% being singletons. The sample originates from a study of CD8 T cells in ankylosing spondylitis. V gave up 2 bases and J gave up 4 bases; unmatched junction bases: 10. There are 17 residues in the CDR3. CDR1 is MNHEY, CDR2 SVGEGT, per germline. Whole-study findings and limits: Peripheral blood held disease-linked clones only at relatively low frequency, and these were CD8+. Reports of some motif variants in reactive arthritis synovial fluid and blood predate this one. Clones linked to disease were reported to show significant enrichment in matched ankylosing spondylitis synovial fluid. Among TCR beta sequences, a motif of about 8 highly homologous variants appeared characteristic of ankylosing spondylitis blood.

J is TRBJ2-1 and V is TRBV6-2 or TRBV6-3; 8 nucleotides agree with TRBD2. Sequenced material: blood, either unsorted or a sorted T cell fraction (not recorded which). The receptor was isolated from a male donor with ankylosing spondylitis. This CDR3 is CASSYRPSSGLYNEQFF. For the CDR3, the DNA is TGTGCCAGCAGTTACCGGCCCTCTAGCGGGCTATACAATGAGCAGTTCTTC.